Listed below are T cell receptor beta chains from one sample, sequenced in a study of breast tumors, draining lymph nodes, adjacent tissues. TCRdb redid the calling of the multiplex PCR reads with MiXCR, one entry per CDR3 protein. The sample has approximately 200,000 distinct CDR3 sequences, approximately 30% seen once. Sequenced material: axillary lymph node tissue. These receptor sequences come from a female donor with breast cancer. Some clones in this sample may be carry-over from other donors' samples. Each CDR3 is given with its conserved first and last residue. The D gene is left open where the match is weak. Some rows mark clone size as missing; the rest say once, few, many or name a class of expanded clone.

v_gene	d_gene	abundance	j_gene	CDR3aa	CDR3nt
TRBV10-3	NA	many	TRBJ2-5	CAISVGGPQETQYF	TGTGCCATCAGTGTGGGGGGGCCCCAAGAGACCCAGTACTTC
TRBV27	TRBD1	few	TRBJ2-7	CASSFLTGGYYEQYF	TGTGCCAGCAGTTTCCTGACAGGGGGCTACTACGAGCAGTACTTC
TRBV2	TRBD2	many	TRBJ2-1	CASCKQRETEQFF	TGTGCCAGTTGTAAACAGCGGGAGACTGAGCAGTTCTTC
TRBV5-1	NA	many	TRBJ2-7	CASSAGLRGYEQYF	TGCGCCAGCAGCGCGGGGTTAAGAGGTTACGAGCAGTACTTC
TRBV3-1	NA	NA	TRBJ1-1	CASSRTGAEAFF	TGCGCCAGCAGCCGTACGGGAGCTGAAGCTTTCTTT
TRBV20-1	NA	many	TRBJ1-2	CSALRGSNYGYTF	TGCAGTGCCCTCAGGGGAAGTAACTATGGCTACACCTTC
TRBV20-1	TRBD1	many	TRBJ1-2	CSARDLGRQGFYGYTF	TGCAGTGCTAGAGATTTAGGGAGACAGGGCTTCTATGGCTACACCTTC
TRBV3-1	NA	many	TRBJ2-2	CASSQLPGELFF	TGTGCCAGCAGCCAACTTCCCGGGGAGCTGTTTTTT
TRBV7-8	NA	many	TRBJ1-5	CASSLRWGLGPQHF	TGTGCCAGCAGCTTAAGGTGGGGCCTGGGGCCCCAGCATTTT
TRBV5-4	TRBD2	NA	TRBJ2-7	CASSLGLEGEQYF	TGTGCCAGCAGCCTTGGACTAGAAGGCGAGCAGTACTTC
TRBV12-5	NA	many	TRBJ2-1	CASGFTGDFGNEQFF	TGTGCTAGTGGTTTCACCGGGGACTTCGGCAATGAGCAGTTCTTC
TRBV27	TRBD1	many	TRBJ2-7	CASSFGQGAHEQYF	TGTGCCAGCAGTTTTGGGCAGGGGGCCCACGAGCAGTACTTC
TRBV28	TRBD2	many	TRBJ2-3	CASSPRSGRGTDTQYF	TGTGCCAGCAGTCCCCGGAGCGGGAGGGGCACAGATACGCAGTATTTT
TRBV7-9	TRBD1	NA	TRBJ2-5	CASSDGQGGRETQHF	TGTGCCAGCAGCGACGGACAGGGAGGAAGAGAGACCCAGCACTTC
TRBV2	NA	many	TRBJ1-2	CASSENQVTNYGYTF	TGTGCCAGCAGTGAGAATCAGGTCACTAACTATGGCTACACCTTC
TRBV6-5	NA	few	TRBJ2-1	CASSHAGKQQFF	TGTGCCAGCAGTCACGCCGGGAAGCAACAGTTCTTC
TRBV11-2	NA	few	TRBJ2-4	CASSSGQRAGGNIQYF	TGTGCCAGCAGCTCGGGACAGCGGGCGGGCGGAAACATTCAGTACTTC
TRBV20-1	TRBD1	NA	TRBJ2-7	CSARDTGANSEQYF	TGCAGTGCTAGAGATACAGGGGCGAATTCCGAGCAGTACTTC
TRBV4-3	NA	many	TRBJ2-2	CASSQDVAGRVGELFF	TGCGCCAGCAGCCAAGATGTGGCGGGACGGGTCGGGGAGCTGTTTTTT
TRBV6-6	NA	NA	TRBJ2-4	CASSRRGLAKNIQYF	TGTGCCAGCAGTAGGAGAGGACTAGCCAAAAACATTCAGTACTTC
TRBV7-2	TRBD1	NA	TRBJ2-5	CASSFAGTGGQGTQYF	TGTGCCAGCAGCTTCGCCGGGACAGGGGGCCAAGGGACCCAGTACTTC